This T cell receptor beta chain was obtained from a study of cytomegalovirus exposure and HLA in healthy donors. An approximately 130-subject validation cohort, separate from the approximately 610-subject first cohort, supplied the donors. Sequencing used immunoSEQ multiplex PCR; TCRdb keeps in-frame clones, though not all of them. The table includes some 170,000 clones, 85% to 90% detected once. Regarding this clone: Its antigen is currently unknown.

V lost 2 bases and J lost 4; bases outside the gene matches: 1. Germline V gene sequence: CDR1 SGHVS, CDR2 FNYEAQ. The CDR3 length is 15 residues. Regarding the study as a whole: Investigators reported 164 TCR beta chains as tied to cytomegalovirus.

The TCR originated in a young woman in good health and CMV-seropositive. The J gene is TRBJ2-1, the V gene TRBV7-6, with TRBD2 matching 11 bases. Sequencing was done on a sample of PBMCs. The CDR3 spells CASSLIAGGYNEQFF. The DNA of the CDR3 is TGTGCCAGCAGCTTAATAGCGGGAGGGTACAATGAGCAGTTCTTC.